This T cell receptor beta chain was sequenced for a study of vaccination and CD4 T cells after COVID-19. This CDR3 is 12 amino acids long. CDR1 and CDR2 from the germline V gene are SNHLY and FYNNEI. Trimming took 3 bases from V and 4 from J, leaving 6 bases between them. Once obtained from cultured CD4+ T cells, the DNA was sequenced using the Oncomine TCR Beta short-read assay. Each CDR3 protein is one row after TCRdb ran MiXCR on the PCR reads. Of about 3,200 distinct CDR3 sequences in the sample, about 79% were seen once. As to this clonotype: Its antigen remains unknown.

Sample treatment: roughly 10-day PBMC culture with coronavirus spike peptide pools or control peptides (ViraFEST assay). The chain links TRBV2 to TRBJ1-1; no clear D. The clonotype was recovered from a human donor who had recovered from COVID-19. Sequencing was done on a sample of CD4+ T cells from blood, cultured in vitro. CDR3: CASSEGSTEAFF. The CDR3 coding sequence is TGTGCCAGCAGTGAGGGGAGCACTGAAGCTTTCTTT.